This TCR beta chain was sequenced during a study of sequential checkpoint blockade in melanoma. Study-level background: Both treatment sequences were followed by maintenance nivolumab. About two dozen patients had tumor biopsies before treatment and at week 13. Overall study results and limits: Clinical benefit was about 30 times likelier when tumor T-cell fraction and clonality increased.

Trimming took 3 bases from V and 9 from J; bases not matched to a gene: 8. Germline values: CDR1 LNHDA, CDR2 SQIVND (reference sequence). This CDR3 region has 14 residues. Worth noting for this clone: Its antigen remains unknown.

Sample treatment: randomized to nivolumab then ipilimumab (arm A) or the reverse (arm B). DNA-damaging chemotherapy had not been given to any patient beforehand. Profiled with immunoSEQ multiplex PCR; TCRdb holds only in-frame clones, not every one. The table has roughly 36,000 clones, 30% to 40% seen once. The source of this sequence is a human donor with melanoma. The specimen was tumor tissue (inferred from file names), collected from a patient given nivolumab and ipilimumab in sequence. V gene TRBV19 combines with J gene TRBJ2-1; 7 bases agree with TRBD1. The CDR3 sequence is CASSIGQVGGEQFF. The CDR3 nucleotides read TGTGCCAGTAGTATCGGACAGGTTGGGGGTGAGCAGTTCTTC. Drawing the rest from reference TRBV19 and TRBJ2-1, the complete variable domain is DGGITQSPKYLFRKEGQNVTLSCEQNLNHDAMYWYRQDPGQGLRLIYYSQIVNDFQKGDIAEGYSVSREKKESFPLTVTSAQKNPTAFYLCASSIGQVGGEQFFGPGTRLTVL.